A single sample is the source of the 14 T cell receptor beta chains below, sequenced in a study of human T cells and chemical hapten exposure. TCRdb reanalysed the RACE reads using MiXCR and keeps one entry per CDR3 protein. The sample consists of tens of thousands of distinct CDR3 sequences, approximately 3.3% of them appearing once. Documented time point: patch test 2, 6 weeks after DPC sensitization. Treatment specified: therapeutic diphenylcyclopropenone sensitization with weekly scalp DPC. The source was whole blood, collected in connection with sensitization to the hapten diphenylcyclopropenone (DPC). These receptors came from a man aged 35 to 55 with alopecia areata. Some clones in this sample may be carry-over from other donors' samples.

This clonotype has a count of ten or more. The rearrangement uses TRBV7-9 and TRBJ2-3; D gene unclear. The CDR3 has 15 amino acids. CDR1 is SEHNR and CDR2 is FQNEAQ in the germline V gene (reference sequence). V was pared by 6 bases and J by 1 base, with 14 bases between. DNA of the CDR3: TGTGCCAGCAGTGATAGGGTAGTCCGCACAGATACGCAGTATTTT. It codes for CASSDRVVRTDTQYF.

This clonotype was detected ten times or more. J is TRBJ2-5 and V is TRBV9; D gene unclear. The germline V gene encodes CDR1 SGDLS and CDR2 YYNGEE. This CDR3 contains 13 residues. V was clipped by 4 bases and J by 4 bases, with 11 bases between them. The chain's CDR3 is CASSPPGAETQYF. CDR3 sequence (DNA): TGTGCCAGCAGCCCTCCGGGTGCAGAGACCCAGTACTTC.

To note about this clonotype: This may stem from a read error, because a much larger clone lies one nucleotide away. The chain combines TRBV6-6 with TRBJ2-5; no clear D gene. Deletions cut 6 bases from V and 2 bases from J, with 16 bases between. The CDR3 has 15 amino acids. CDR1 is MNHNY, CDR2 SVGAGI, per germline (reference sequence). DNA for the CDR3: TGTGCCAGCAGCTTCCCCCGGGCTGAACAAGAGACCCAGTACTTC. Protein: CASSFPRAEQETQYF.

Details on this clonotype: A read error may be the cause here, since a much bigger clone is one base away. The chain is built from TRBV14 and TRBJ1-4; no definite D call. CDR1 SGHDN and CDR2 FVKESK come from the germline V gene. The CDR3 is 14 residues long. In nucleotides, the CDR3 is TGTGCCAGCAGCCAAGAAGGGCGAAATGAAAAACTGGTTTTT. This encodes CASSQEGRNEKLVF.

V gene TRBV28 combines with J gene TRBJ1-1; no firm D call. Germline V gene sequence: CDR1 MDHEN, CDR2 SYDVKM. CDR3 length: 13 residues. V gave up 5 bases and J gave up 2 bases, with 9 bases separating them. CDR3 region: CASSPHLNTEAFF. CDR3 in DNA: TGTGCCAGCAGTCCCCATCTCAACACTGAAGCTTTCTTT.

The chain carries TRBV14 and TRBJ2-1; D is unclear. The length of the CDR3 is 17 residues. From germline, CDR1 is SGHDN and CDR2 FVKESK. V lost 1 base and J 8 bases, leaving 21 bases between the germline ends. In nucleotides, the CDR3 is TGTGCCAGCAGCCAAGGTCTCCCTACCGGCTTAAGGGATGAGCAGTTCTTC. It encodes CASSQGLPTGLRDEQFF.

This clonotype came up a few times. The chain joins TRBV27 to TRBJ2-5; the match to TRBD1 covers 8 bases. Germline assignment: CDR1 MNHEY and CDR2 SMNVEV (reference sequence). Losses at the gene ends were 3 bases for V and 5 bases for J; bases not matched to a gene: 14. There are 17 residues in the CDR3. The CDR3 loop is CASSFLPGGGEMETQYF. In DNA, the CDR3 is TGTGCCAGCAGTTTCCTGCCAGGGGGCGGAGAGATGGAGACCCAGTACTTC.

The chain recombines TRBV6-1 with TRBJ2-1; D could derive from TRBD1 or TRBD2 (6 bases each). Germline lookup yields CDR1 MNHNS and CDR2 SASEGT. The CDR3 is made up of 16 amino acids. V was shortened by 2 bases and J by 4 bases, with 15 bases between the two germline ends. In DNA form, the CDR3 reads TGTGCCAGCAGTGAATGGGGGGCGGCGGCTTACAATGAGCAGTTCTTC. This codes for CASSEWGAAAYNEQFF.

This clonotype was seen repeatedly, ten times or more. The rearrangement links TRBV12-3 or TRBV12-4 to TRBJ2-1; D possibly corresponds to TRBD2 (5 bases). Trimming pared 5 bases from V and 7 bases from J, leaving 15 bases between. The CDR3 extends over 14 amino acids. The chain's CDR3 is CASSRVGRGNEQFF. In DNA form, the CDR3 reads TGTGCCAGCAGTCGGGTAGGGAGAGGAAATGAGCAGTTCTTC.

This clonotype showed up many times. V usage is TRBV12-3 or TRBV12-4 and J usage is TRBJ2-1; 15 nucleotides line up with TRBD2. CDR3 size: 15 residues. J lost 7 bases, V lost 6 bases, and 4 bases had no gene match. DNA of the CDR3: TGTGCCAGCAGCAGGACTAGCGGGAGGGGAAATGAGCAGTTCTTC. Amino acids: CASSRTSGRGNEQFF.

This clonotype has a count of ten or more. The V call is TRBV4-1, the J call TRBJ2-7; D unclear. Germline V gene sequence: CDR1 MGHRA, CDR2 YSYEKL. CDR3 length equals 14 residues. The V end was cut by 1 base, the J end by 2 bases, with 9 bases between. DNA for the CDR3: TGCGCCAGCAGCCAAGTCGACGGTACCTACGAGCAGTACTTC. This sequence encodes CASSQVDGTYEQYF.

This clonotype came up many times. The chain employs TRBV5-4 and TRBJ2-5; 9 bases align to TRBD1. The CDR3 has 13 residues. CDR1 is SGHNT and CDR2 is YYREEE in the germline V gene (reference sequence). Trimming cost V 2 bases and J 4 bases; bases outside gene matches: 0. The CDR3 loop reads CASSLQGAETQYF. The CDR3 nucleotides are TGTGCCAGCAGCTTACAGGGGGCAGAGACCCAGTACTTC.

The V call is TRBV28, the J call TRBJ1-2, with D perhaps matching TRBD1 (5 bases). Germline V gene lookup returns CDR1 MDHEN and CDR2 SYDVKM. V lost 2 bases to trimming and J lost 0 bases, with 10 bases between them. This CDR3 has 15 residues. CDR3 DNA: TGTGCCAGCAGTTTAGGAGACAGTACTAACTATGGCTACACCTTC. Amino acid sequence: CASSLGDSTNYGYTF.

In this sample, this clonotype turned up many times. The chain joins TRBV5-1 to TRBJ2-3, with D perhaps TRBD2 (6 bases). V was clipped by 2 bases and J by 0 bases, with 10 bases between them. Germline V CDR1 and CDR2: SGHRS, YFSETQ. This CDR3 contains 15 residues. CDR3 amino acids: CASSFNSGSTDTQYF. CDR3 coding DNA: TGCGCCAGCAGCTTCAATAGCGGAAGCACAGATACGCAGTATTTT.